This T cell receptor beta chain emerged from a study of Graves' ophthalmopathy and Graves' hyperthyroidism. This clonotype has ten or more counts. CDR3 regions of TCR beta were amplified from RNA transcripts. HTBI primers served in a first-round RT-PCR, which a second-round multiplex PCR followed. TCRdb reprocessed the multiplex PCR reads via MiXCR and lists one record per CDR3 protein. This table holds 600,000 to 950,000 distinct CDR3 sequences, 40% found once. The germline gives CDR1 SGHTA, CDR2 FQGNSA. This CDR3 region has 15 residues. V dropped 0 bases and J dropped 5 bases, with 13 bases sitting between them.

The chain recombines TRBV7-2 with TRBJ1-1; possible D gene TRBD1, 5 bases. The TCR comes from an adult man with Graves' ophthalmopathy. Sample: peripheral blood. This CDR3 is CASSLAGGSLTEAFF. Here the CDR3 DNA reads TGTGCCAGCAGCTTAGCTGGGGGGTCTTTGACTGAAGCTTTCTTT.